The source of this TCR beta chain is a study of blood T cell repertoires in COVID-19. About the research overall: Whether acute or convalescent, the COVID-19 samples came from the United States, Italy and Spain.

Here immunoSEQ multiplex PCR was the method, and the copy in TCRdb shows in-frame clones only, minus some. The sample comprises 100,000 or so clones, about 89% of which are singletons, and roughly 0.99% rests with the top ten. Germline V CDR1 and CDR2: SEHNR, FQNEAQ (reference sequence). V was cut by 3 bases and J by 10 bases, with 12 bases left in between. The CDR3 loop spans 12 amino acids. The origin of this receptor is a man between 60 and 75 years old with acute or convalescent COVID-19. This chain links TRBV7-9 with TRBJ1-2; a possible D gene is TRBD1 (6 bases). The sequenced material came from peripheral blood. Written as DNA, the CDR3 is TGTGCCAGCAGCTTTTACAGGGAAGACTACACCTTC. Its protein is CASSFYREDYTF.